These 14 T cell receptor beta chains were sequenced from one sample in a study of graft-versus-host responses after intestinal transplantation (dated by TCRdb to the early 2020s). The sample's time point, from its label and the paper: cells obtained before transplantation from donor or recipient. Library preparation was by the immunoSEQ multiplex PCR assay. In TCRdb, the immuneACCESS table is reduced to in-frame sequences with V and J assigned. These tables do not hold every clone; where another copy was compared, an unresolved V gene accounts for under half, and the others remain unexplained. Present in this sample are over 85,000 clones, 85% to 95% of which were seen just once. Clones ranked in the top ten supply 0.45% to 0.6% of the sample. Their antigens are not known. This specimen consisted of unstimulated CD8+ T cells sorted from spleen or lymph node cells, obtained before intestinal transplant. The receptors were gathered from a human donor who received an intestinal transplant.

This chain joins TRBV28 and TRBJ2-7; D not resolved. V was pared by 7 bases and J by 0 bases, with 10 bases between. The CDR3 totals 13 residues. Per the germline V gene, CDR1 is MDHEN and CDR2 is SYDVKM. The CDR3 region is CASTDTNSYEQYF. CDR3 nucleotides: TGTGCCAGCACAGACACAAACTCCTACGAGCAGTACTTC.

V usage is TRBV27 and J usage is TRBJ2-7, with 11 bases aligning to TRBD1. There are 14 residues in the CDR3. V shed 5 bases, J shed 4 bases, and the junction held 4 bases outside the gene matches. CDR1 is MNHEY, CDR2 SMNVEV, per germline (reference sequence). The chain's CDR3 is CASSPGTGGYEQYF. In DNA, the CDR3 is TGTGCCAGCAGTCCTGGGACAGGGGGGTACGAGCAGTACTTC.

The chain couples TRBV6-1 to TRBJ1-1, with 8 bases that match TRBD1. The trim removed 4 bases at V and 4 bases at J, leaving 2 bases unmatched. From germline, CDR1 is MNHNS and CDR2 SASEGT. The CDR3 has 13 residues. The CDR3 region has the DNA TGTGCCAGCAGTGCGACAGGGGCCACTGAAGCTTTCTTT. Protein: CASSATGATEAFF.

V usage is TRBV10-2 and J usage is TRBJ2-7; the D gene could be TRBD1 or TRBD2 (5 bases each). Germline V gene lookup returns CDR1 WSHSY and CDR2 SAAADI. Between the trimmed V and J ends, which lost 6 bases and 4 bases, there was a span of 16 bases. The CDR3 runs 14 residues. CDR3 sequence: CASREDGGAYEQYF. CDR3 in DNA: TGCGCCAGCAGGGAGGACGGTGGGGCTTACGAGCAGTACTTC.

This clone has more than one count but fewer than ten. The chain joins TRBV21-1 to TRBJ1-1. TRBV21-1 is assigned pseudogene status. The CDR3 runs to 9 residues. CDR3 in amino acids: CASRRRAFF. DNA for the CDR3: TGTGCCAGCAGACGTCGGGCTTTCTTT.

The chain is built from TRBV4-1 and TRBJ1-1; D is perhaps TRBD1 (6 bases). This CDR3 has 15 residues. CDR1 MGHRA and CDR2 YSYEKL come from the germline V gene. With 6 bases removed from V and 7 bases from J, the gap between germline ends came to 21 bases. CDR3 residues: CASRSWIRGMDEAFF. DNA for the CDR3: TGCGCCAGCAGGTCATGGATTAGGGGGATGGATGAAGCTTTCTTT.

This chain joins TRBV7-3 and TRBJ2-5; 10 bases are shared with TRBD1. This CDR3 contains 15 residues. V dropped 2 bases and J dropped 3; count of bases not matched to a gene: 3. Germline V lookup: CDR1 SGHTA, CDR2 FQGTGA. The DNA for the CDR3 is TGTGCCAGCAGCTTAGGGACAGGGGAAGAAGAGACCCAGTACTTC. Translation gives CASSLGTGEEETQYF.

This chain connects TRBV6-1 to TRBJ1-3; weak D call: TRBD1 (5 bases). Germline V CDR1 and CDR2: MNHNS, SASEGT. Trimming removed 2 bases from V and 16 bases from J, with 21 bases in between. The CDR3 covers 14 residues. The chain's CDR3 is CASSERSWGEFCYF. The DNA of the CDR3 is TGTGCCAGCAGTGAACGGTCGTGGGGCGAGTTTTGCTATTTT.

The CDR3 nucleotides are TGTGCCAGCAGCTTATTTAGCGGGGGAACTTCAACCTACAATGAGCAGTTCTTC. Translated, it gives CASSLFSGGTSTYNEQFF. The genes are TRBV7-8 and TRBJ2-1; TRBD2 agrees at 9 bases. Germline V lookup: CDR1 SGHVS, CDR2 FQNEAQ. CDR3 length: 18 residues. V dropped 2 bases and J dropped 2; count of bases not matched to a gene: 10.

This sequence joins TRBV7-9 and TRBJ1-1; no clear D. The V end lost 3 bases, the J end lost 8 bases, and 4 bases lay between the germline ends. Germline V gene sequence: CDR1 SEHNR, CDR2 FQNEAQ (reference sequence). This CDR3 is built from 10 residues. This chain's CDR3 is CASSFTEAFF. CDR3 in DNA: TGTGCCAGCAGCTTTACAGAAGCTTTCTTT. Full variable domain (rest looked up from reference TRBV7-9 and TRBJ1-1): DTGVSQNPRHKITKRGQNVTFRCDPISEHNRLYWYRQTLGQGPEFLTYFQNEAQLEKSRLLSDRFSAERPKGSFSTLEIQRTEQGDSAMYLCASSFTEAFFGQGTRLTVV.

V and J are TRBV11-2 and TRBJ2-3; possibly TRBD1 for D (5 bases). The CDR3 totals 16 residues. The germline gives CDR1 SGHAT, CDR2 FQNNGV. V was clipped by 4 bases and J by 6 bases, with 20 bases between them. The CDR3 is CASSSSTGTGFDTQYF. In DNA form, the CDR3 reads TGTGCCAGCAGCTCATCAACAGGCACCGGGTTTGATACGCAGTATTTT.

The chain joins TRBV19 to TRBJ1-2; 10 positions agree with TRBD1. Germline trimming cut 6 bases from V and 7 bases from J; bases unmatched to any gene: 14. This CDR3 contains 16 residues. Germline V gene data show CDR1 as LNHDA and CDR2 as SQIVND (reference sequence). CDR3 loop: CASRRPGQGIQAGYTF. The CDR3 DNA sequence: TGTGCCAGTAGACGACCGGGACAGGGGATCCAGGCTGGCTACACCTTC.

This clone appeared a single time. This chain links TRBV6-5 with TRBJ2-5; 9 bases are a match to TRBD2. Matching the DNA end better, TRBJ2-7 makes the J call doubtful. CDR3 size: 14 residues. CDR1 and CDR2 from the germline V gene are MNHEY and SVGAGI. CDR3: CASSRAGGQYEQYF. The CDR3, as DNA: TGTGCCAGCAGTCGGGCGGGGGGGCAGTACGAGCAGTACTTC.

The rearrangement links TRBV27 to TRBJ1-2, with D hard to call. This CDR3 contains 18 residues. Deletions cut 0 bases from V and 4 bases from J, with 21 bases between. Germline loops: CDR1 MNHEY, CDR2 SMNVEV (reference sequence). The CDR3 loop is CASSLSGGASGGPYGYTF. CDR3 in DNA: TGTGCCAGCAGTTTATCCGGTGGTGCGTCAGGTGGTCCCTATGGCTACACCTTC.